These 14 T cell receptor beta chains share one sample of origin, sequenced in a study of T cells in Graves' hyperthyroidism and ophthalmopathy (dated by TCRdb to between 2018 and 2020). The protocol used for the library was multiplex PCR. The instrument was an Illumina HiSeq 2000. Amplification of TCR beta CDR3 regions was carried out from RNA transcripts. For the first round of RT-PCR on the TCR CDR3, the HTBI primer set was used together with the Qiagen OneStep RT-PCR kit. TCRdb itself trimmed the public reads at Q25 with fastp, ran MiXCR and retained productive beta chains. Duplicate CDR3 protein sequences are folded into a single record with the most common DNA and genes. A total of about 500,000 distinct CDR3 sequences appear in this sample, 15% to 20% of them only once. The top ten hold 29% of the sample. Sequenced: blood. The receptors here all came from a woman in her twenties or thirties with Graves' ophthalmopathy.

The V call is TRBV20-1, the J call TRBJ1-4; D possibly corresponds to TRBD1 (5 bases). V lost 0 bases, J lost 6 bases, and 17 bases lay in between. This CDR3 has 16 amino acids. CDR1 and CDR2 from the germline V gene are DFQATT and SNEGSKA (reference sequence). CDR3: CSARDPGRGNYEKLFF. The DNA of the CDR3 is TGCAGTGCTAGAGATCCAGGGAGGGGCAACTATGAAAAACTGTTTTTT.

This clonotype was counted a few times. The chain links TRBV19 to TRBJ1-1, with 8 bases lining up with TRBD1. Germline values: CDR1 LNHDA, CDR2 SQIVND (reference sequence). Trimming cost V 5 bases and J 4 bases; bases outside gene matches: 6. The CDR3 extends over 14 amino acids. The CDR3 DNA reads as TGTGCCAGTAGTTTCCGGACAGGGACCACTGAAGCTTTCTTT. Translated, it gives CASSFRTGTTEAFF.

This clonotype was observed many times. This chain uses TRBV5-1 with TRBJ1-5, with D maybe TRBD1 (5 bases). The length of the CDR3 is 15 residues. V was trimmed by 4 bases and J by 2 bases, leaving 13 bases between them. Germline V lookup: CDR1 SGHRS, CDR2 YFSETQ. This CDR3 reads CASSLSGSGNQPQHF. Here the CDR3 DNA reads TGCGCCAGCAGCCTCTCAGGGTCGGGCAATCAGCCCCAGCATTTT.

The chain carries TRBV9 and TRBJ2-7; TRBD2 matches 10 bases. Germline lookup yields CDR1 SGDLS and CDR2 YYNGEE. The CDR3 is 15 amino acids. Trimming cost V 6 bases and J 5 bases; bases outside gene matches: 11. The CDR3: CASTTSGNAANEQYF. The DNA for the CDR3 is TGTGCCAGCACTACTAGCGGGAACGCGGCTAACGAGCAGTACTTC. The full variable domain, in which reference TRBV9 and TRBJ2-7 provide the parts outside the CDR3, is DSGVTQTPKHLITATGQRVTLRCSPRSGDLSVYWYQQSLDQGLQFLIQYYNGEERAKGNILERFSAQQFPDLHSELNLSSLELGDSALYFCASTTSGNAANEQYFGPGTRLTVT.

In the case of this clonotype: A much bigger clone sits one base away, suggesting this may be a read error. The chain employs TRBV13 and TRBJ2-7; a weak D match, TRBD1 (5 bases). Per germline, CDR1 PRHDT and CDR2 FYEKMQ (reference sequence). The CDR3 loop spans 11 amino acids. This CDR3 reads CVSRATGEQYF. The CDR3 region has the DNA TGTGTCAGCAGGGCTACAGGCGAGCAGTACTTC.

This chain links TRBV5-4 with TRBJ2-1; D may be TRBD2 (6 bases). V shed 0 bases and J shed 4 bases, with 11 bases lying between them. Germline values: CDR1 SGHNT, CDR2 YYREEE (reference sequence). The CDR3 is 15 residues long. The CDR3 DNA sequence: TGTGCCAGCAGCTTGGGGGCAGGAGGGTACAATGAGCAGTTCTTC. It translates to CASSLGAGGYNEQFF.

The V call is TRBV6-2 or TRBV6-3, the J call TRBJ2-1, with 9 bases aligning to TRBD1. The CDR3 has 16 amino acids. Germline V gene data show CDR1 as MNHEY and CDR2 as SVGEGT. J gave up 4 bases and V 6 bases, and 10 bases lay outside the gene matches. CDR3 protein: CASRSTGTGIYNEQFF. For the CDR3, the DNA is TGTGCCAGCAGATCTACCGGGACAGGGATATACAATGAGCAGTTCTTC.

This clonotype was counted many times. The chain has TRBV7-2 and TRBJ2-1; TRBD2 matches 10 bases. This CDR3 spans 17 amino acids. From germline, CDR1 is SGHTA and CDR2 FQGNSA. V shed 1 base, J shed 6 bases, and the junction held 9 bases outside the gene matches. The DNA for the CDR3 is TGTGCCAGCAGCTTAGTTTCAGGGGCTAGCGGGAGCAATGAGCAGTTCTTC. Translation: CASSLVSGASGSNEQFF.

This clonotype was counted between two and nine times. The rearrangement links TRBV4-2 to TRBJ2-7; D not certain. Germline CDR1 is LGHNA and CDR2 is YNFKEQ. The CDR3 length is 14 residues. Deletions cut 1 base from V and 2 bases from J, with 9 bases between. The CDR3, as DNA: TGTGCCAGCAGCCAAGCGCAATTTACCTACGAGCAGTACTTC. Translation gives CASSQAQFTYEQYF.

A few counts support this clonotype. J is TRBJ2-1 and V is TRBV12-3 or TRBV12-4, with D perhaps TRBD1 (8 bases). The CDR3 runs 12 residues. V lost 0 bases and J 14 bases, leaving 11 bases between the germline ends. In DNA form, the CDR3 reads TGTGCCAGCAGTTTAGCTACAGGGGGGGAGTTCTTC. This translates into CASSLATGGEFF.

The table lists this clonotype with many counts. The V gene is TRBV15, the J gene TRBJ1-5, with D perhaps TRBD1 (5 bases). The CDR3 spans 14 residues. Trimming took off 2 bases at V and 3 bases at J, with 8 bases between the two ends. Germline V gene data show CDR1 as LNHNV and CDR2 as YYDKDF (reference sequence). DNA of the CDR3: TGTGCCACCAGCAGACAGGGCTCCAATCAGCCCCAGCATTTT. It is translated as CATSRQGSNQPQHF. Full variable domain (rest looked up from reference TRBV15 and TRBJ1-5): DAMVIQNPRYQVTQFGKPVTLSCSQTLNHNVMYWYQQKSSQAPKLLFHYYDKDFNNEADTPDNFQSRRPNTSFCFLDIRSPGLGDTAMYLCATSRQGSNQPQHFGDGTRLSIL.

This clonotype was found many times. This rearrangement joins TRBV2 to TRBJ2-3, with 10 nucleotides matching TRBD1. Germline V gene data show CDR1 as SNHLY and CDR2 as FYNNEI. The CDR3 runs to 16 residues. The J segment lost 3 bases and the V segment lost 7 bases, leaving 10 bases of the junction unmatched. The CDR3 bases are TGTGCCAGCAAAGGCGACAGGGGGCTTAGAACAGATACGCAGTATTTT. Amino acid sequence: CASKGDRGLRTDTQYF.

This clonotype was observed many times. The chain links TRBV3-1 to TRBJ2-2; 9 nucleotides line up with TRBD2. Germline V gene data show CDR1 as LGHDT and CDR2 as YNNKEL (reference sequence). V was clipped by 4 bases and J by 3 bases; unmatched bases: 12. This CDR3 has 18 amino acids. CDR3 sequence reads: CASSPPTVLAGYTGELFF. The CDR3 DNA follows: TGTGCCAGCAGCCCCCCGACCGTGCTAGCGGGATACACCGGGGAGCTGTTTTTT. The full variable domain, with the rest looked up from reference TRBV3-1 and TRBJ2-2, is DTAVSQTPKYLVTQMGNDKSIKCEQNLGHDTMYWYKQDSKKFLKIMFSYNNKELIINETVPNRFSPKSPDKAHLNLHINSLELGDSAVYFCASSPPTVLAGYTGELFFGEGSRLTVL.

V and J are TRBV19 and TRBJ2-1, with 8 nucleotides matching TRBD2. Trimming cost V 7 bases and J 8 bases; bases outside gene matches: 10. The CDR3 has 14 residues. CDR1 is LNHDA, CDR2 SQIVND, per germline (reference sequence). DNA of the CDR3: TGTGCCAGTAAGTTGAGTTCAGCGGGAGATGAGCAGTTCTTC. Protein sequence: CASKLSSAGDEQFF.